This T cell receptor (beta chain) came from a study of a mutant IDH1 vaccine in newly diagnosed glioma. Study at large: Initiation of the vaccine course occurred 4-6 weeks after radiotherapy alone, or alongside temozolomide cycles. Findings of the study overall: Among patients, roughly 95% showed immune responses induced by the vaccine.

Sequencing was performed with immunoSEQ multiplex PCR; in TCRdb, only in-frame clones are kept and a portion is missing. The data show tens of thousands of clones, with 91% seen just once and more than 0.5% held by the top ten. Noted time point: week 5, during vaccination. Each vaccine dose was 300 ug of mutant IDH1 20-mer peptide, with topical imiquimod. Trimming took 0 bases from V and 5 from J; bases not matched to a gene: 7. CDR1 is SGHRS, CDR2 YFSETQ, per germline. CDR3 length: 16 amino acids. Note on this clone: Its specificity is not known.

The genes are TRBV5-1 and TRBJ2-2; 7 bases line up with TRBD2. The TCR comes from a woman aged 50 to 60 with glioma. The sequences come from PBMCs, collected from a glioma patient whose treatment included an IDH1 peptide vaccine. The CDR3 is CASSLGWTSWTGELFF. CDR3 coding DNA: TGCGCCAGCAGCTTGGGATGGACTAGTTGGACCGGGGAGCTGTTTTTT.